Listed below are T cell receptor beta chains from one sample, sequenced in a study of response to subunit inactivated influenza vaccine. TCRdb analysed the RT-PCR reads with MiXCR anew, one entry per CDR3 protein. In the table there are about half a million distinct CDR3 sequences, 25% of which are singletons. The sequenced sample was CD4+ T cells sorted from PBMCs, obtained 5 days after vaccination. The source is a man in his forties or fifties who received an inactivated influenza vaccine. Both conserved end residues are part of each CDR3. The order of the fields is J gene, clone size, V gene, D gene, CDR3 DNA, CDR3 protein. D genes are given only for firm matches. Clone sizes are given selectively: once, few, many, or a class where the clone is expanded.

TRBJ2-6 | many | TRBV6-1 | TRBD1 | TGTGCCAGCAAACCGGGTCAGGGGGCCACCTCTGGGGCCAACGTCCTGACTTTC | CASKPGQGATSGANVLTF
TRBJ1-1 | few | TRBV13 | TRBD1 | TGTGCCAGCAGCTTAGGCCCTGGGACAGGGTTCGGGTTTGCTTTCTTT | CASSLGPGTGFGFAFF
TRBJ2-7 | few | TRBV7-9 | . | TGTGCCAGCAGCTTAGGTAGGAGTCTCAGCTACGAGCAGTACTTC | CASSLGRSLSYEQYF
TRBJ2-7 | . | TRBV11-2 | . | TGTGCCAGCAGCTTAGATCTTCAGCTTTCCTACGAGCAGTACTTC | CASSLDLQLSYEQYF
TRBJ2-1 | . | TRBV27 | TRBD1 | TGTGCCAGCAGGGAGACAGGGGAAAGGAACAATGAGCAGTTCTTC | CASRETGERNNEQFF
TRBJ1-2 | many | TRBV11-2 | . | TGTGCCAGCAGCTTCGGAGGCGCGAACTATGGCTACACCTTC | CASSFGGANYGYTF
TRBJ2-3 | few | TRBV12-3/TRBV12-4 | . | TGTGCCAGCAGCCGAGCCCTGCAGCCGCGGGGCACAGATACGCAGTATTTT | CASSRALQPRGTDTQYF
TRBJ2-5 | few | TRBV20-1 | TRBD2 | TGCAGTGCTAGAGGTTTGAGCGGGGCTCAAGAGACCCAGTACTTC | CSARGLSGAQETQYF
TRBJ2-1 | . | TRBV5-1 | TRBD2 | TGCGCCAGCAGCGCCAATCCGGGACTAGCGGGAGTTGAGCAGTTCTTC | CASSANPGLAGVEQFF
TRBJ2-3 | . | TRBV5-4 | TRBD2 | TGTGCCAGCAGCTTTCGGACTAGCGGGGGGGCCACGCTCAGCACAGATACGCAGTATTTT | CASSFRTSGGATLSTDTQYF
TRBJ2-1 | . | TRBV7-3 | . | TGTGCCAGCAGCTTAATGGGGCTAGCCGGCAATGAGCAGTTCTTC | CASSLMGLAGNEQFF
TRBJ1-2 | few | TRBV6-1 | TRBD1 | TGTGCCAGCACCCGGACAGGGGGCTATGGCTACACCTTC | CASTRTGGYGYTF
TRBJ2-1 | . | TRBV9 | TRBD2 | TGTGCCAGCAGCGCCGGGACTAGCGGGAGTTCGTATGAGCAGTTCTTC | CASSAGTSGSSYEQFF
TRBJ2-1 | . | TRBV12-3/TRBV12-4 | . | TGTGCCAGCAGTCCCTCCGGACCCGGCCCCTCGGATGAGCAGTTCTTC | CASSPSGPGPSDEQFF
TRBJ1-2 | . | TRBV5-5 | TRBD1 | TGTGCCAGCAGCTACCCAGGGGGCACTAATGGCTACACCTTC | CASSYPGGTNGYTF
TRBJ2-5 | . | TRBV6-2/TRBV6-3 | TRBD1 | TGTGCCAGCAGCCCGGACAGGGATGGAGAGACCCAGTACTTC | CASSPDRDGETQYF
TRBJ1-5 | few | TRBV4-1 | . | TGCGCCAGCAGCCTGAGGGGGAACCGACAGCCCCAGCATTTT | CASSLRGNRQPQHF
TRBJ2-7 | . | TRBV4-3 | TRBD1 | TGCGCCAGCAGCCAACCGGGACAGCCCTCCTACGAGCAGTACTTC | CASSQPGQPSYEQYF